These T cell receptor beta chains were read from a single sample in a study of control samples from healthy donors and cancer patients. Clones were sequenced by immunoSEQ multiplex PCR, and TCRdb holds only the in-frame ones, with some missing. Of roughly 70,000 clones listed, around 82% are singletons. The sequenced sample was blood. The receptor set was obtained from a man aged 50 or older in good health. CDR3s include the opening cysteine and the closing phenylalanine or tryptophan. A D gene is named only where the DNA matches it firmly. Size values are once, few and many counts, or a class for expanded clones, and some rows have none.

14	TRBJ2-1	NA	TRBV18	TRBD2	CASSGLASYNEQFF	TGTGCCAGCTCTGGACTAGCGTCTTACAATGAGCAGTTCTTC
15	TRBJ2-1	NA	TRBV7-9	TRBD2	CASLTAGFTYNEQFF	TGTGCCAGCCTTACAGCGGGATTTACCTACAATGAGCAGTTCTTC
12	TRBJ2-1	NA	TRBV5-4	NA	CASSPEAREQFF	TGTGCCAGCAGCCCAGAGGCTAGGGAGCAGTTCTTC
14	TRBJ2-7	NA	TRBV14	NA	CASSLLGVGNEQYF	TGTGCCAGCAGCCTGCTCGGGGTCGGGAACGAGCAGTACTTC
14	TRBJ1-5	NA	TRBV27	TRBD1	CASSLGQGDQPQHF	TGTGCCAGCAGTTTAGGCCAGGGGGATCAGCCCCAGCATTTT
14	TRBJ1-2	NA	TRBV19	NA	CASSLRTANYGYTF	TGTGCCAGTAGTCTCCGGACAGCTAACTATGGCTACACCTTC
15	TRBJ1-5	NA	TRBV5-6	NA	CASSLETGNNQPQHF	TGTGCCAGCAGCTTGGAGACAGGCAATAATCAGCCCCAGCATTTT
15	TRBJ2-3	NA	TRBV19	TRBD1	CASSIGQGATDTQYF	TGTGCCAGTAGTATAGGGCAGGGGGCAACAGATACGCAGTATTTT
16	TRBJ1-6	NA	TRBV2	NA	CASSEATGGVVSPLHF	TGTGCCAGCAGTGAAGCGACAGGAGGGGTTGTTTCACCCCTCCACTTT
15	TRBJ2-5	NA	TRBV7-9	TRBD2	CASSLTSGGRETQYF	TGTGCCAGCAGCTTAACTAGCGGGGGACGAGAGACCCAGTACTTC
14	TRBJ1-1	NA	TRBV27	NA	CASGPPQGDAEAFF	TGTGCCAGCGGCCCCCCACAGGGAGACGCCGAAGCTTTCTTT
17	TRBJ2-2	NA	TRBV9	NA	CASSVGGLRYNTGELFF	TGTGCCAGCAGCGTAGGCGGGCTCCGTTACAACACCGGGGAGCTGTTTTTT
15	TRBJ1-2	NA	TRBV3-1/TRBV3-2	TRBD1	CASSQETTGGFGYTF	TGTGCCAGCAGCCAAGAAACGACAGGGGGCTTTGGCTACACCTTC
13	TRBJ2-3	NA	TRBV25-1	NA	CASSEQGIGTQYF	TGTGCCAGCAGTGAACAGGGTATCGGTACGCAGTATTTT
13	TRBJ1-5	NA	TRBV24-1	NA	CATSEDDLRPQHF	TGTGCCACCAGTGAGGATGACCTCCGGCCCCAGCATTTT
16	TRBJ1-5	NA	TRBV2	NA	CASTVGGRSVNQPQHF	TGTGCCAGTACGGTGGGGGGCAGGTCCGTCAATCAGCCCCAGCATTTT
10	TRBJ1-4	few	TRBV30	TRBD1	CAWGRGKLFF	TGTGCCTGGGGCAGGGGGAAACTGTTTTTT
15	TRBJ1-2	NA	TRBV5-6	NA	CASSFGDRINYGYTF	TGTGCCAGCAGCTTTGGAGACAGGATAAACTATGGCTACACCTTC
16	TRBJ2-3	NA	TRBV4-2	TRBD2	CASSQTSGGVTDTQYF	TGTGCCAGCAGCCAGACTAGCGGGGGAGTCACAGATACGCAGTATTTT
14	TRBJ1-5	NA	TRBV2	NA	CASSRQSAGQPQHF	TGTGCCAGCAGTCGCCAAAGTGCCGGTCAGCCCCAGCATTTT
13	TRBJ2-3	once	TRBV2	NA	CASRPPQLDTQYF	TGTGCCAGCAGGCCTCCACAGCTGGATACGCAGTATTTT
13	TRBJ2-7	NA	TRBV2	TRBD1	CASSGTGSYEQYF	TGTGCCAGCAGTGGGACAGGGTCCTACGAGCAGTACTTC
16	TRBJ2-5	NA	TRBV4-2	TRBD2	CASSQPLAGAQETQYF	TGTGCCAGCAGCCAACCACTAGCGGGGGCCCAAGAGACCCAGTACTTC
16	TRBJ2-2	once	TRBV7-8	TRBD2	CASSLISGRVGGELFF	TGTGCCAGCAGCCTTATCAGCGGGAGAGTGGGCGGGGAGCTGTTTTTT
14	TRBJ1-1	NA	TRBV3-1/TRBV3-2	NA	CASSQWSGYTEAFF	TGTGCCAGCAGCCAATGGTCAGGATACACTGAAGCTTTCTTT
14	TRBJ2-7	once	TRBV5-5	NA	CASSTLGPGNEQYF	TGTGCCAGCAGCACCCTGGGCCCAGGCAACGAGCAGTACTTC
13	TRBJ1-2	NA	TRBV6-5	NA	CASSKTPNYGYTF	TGTGCCAGCAGTAAGACACCGAACTATGGCTACACCTTC
15	TRBJ1-6	NA	TRBV9	NA	CASSVGGAHNSPLHF	TGTGCCAGCAGCGTAGGAGGGGCGCATAATTCACCCCTCCACTTT
17	TRBJ1-2	NA	TRBV4-2	NA	CASSQEGGTELRYGYTF	TGTGCCAGCAGCCAAGAGGGGGGTACAGAGCTGCGGTATGGCTACACCTTC
14	TRBJ1-5	NA	TRBV6-4	NA	CASSDDRSQQPQHF	TGTGCCAGCAGTGACGACCGCAGTCAGCAGCCCCAGCATTTT
15	TRBJ2-7	NA	TRBV7-6	TRBD2	CASSLSGGSSYEQYF	TGTGCCAGCAGCTTATCAGGCGGGAGCTCCTACGAGCAGTACTTC
15	TRBJ2-7	NA	TRBV6-1	NA	CASSEGRYDSYEQYF	TGTGCCAGCAGTGAAGGAAGATACGACTCCTACGAGCAGTACTTC
17	TRBJ1-1	few	TRBV28	NA	CASNPPKSGARNTEAFF	TGTGCCAGCAACCCCCCCAAGTCGGGAGCTAGGAACACTGAAGCTTTCTTT
15	TRBJ1-1	once	TRBV28	NA	CASSLPGAMNTEAFF	TGTGCCAGCAGTTTACCAGGAGCCATGAACACTGAAGCTTTCTTT
16	TRBJ2-4	NA	TRBV4-3	TRBD2	CASSQVLAGGKNIQYF	TGCGCCAGCAGCCAAGTACTAGCGGGAGGTAAAAACATTCAGTACTTC
15	TRBJ1-5	NA	TRBV7-2	NA	CASSLRGYSNQPQHF	TGTGCCAGCAGCTTACGGGGGTATAGCAATCAGCCCCAGCATTTT
14	TRBJ1-6	NA	TRBV6-5	NA	CASSYGGGSSPLHF	TGTGCCAGCAGTTACGGAGGGGGGAGCTCACCCCTCCACTTT
12	TRBJ1-1	NA	TRBV5-1	NA	CASSGIGTEAFF	TGCGCCAGCAGTGGAATTGGAACTGAAGCTTTCTTT
14	TRBJ2-1	NA	TRBV6-5	NA	CASSLRGLYNEQFF	TGTGCCAGCAGCCTTCGTGGGCTATACAATGAGCAGTTCTTC
16	TRBJ2-7	NA	TRBV11-3	NA	CASSFPKRANSYEQYF	TGTGCCAGCAGCTTTCCCAAAAGGGCCAATTCCTACGAGCAGTACTTC
14	TRBJ1-2	NA	TRBV7-3	TRBD1	CASSLGLGGGGYTF	TGTGCCAGCAGCTTAGGATTAGGGGGCGGGGGCTACACCTTC
16	TRBJ2-7	NA	TRBV4-2	TRBD2	CASSQMGTSGGRRQYF	TGTGCCAGCAGCCAAATGGGGACTAGCGGGGGGAGGAGGCAGTACTTC
16	TRBJ1-1	NA	TRBV5-1	TRBD1	CASSRDPGGGNTEAFF	TGCGCCAGCAGTCGAGACCCAGGGGGAGGGAACACTGAAGCTTTCTTT
16	TRBJ1-3	NA	TRBV14	NA	CASSQDWGTSGNTIYF	TGTGCCAGCAGCCAAGATTGGGGAACCTCTGGAAACACCATATATTTT
16	TRBJ2-1	NA	TRBV27	TRBD2	CASRSGGTQSLNEQFF	TGTGCCAGCAGGAGCGGGGGAACACAATCCCTCAATGAGCAGTTCTTC
16	TRBJ2-1	NA	TRBV7-8	TRBD2	CASSLLSGSGGNEQFF	TGTGCCAGCAGCTTATTGAGCGGGAGTGGGGGCAATGAGCAGTTCTTC
15	TRBJ2-4	NA	TRBV4-3	NA	CASSHGVAAKNIQYF	TGCGCCAGCAGCCATGGGGTGGCGGCCAAAAACATTCAGTACTTC
15	TRBJ1-2	few	TRBV30	NA	CAWSVRRAVGYGYTF	TGTGCCTGGAGTGTCCGTAGGGCAGTGGGGTATGGCTACACCTTC
12	TRBJ1-1	NA	TRBV5-1	NA	CASGPWNTEAFF	TGCGCCAGTGGGCCTTGGAACACTGAAGCTTTCTTT
15	TRBJ2-3	NA	TRBV6-5	TRBD2	CASSLSAGGTDTQYF	TGTGCCAGCAGTCTCTCAGCGGGGGGCACAGATACGCAGTATTTT
13	TRBJ2-1	NA	TRBV5-4	NA	CASSFLDSDEQFF	TGTGCCAGCAGCTTCTTGGACTCCGATGAGCAGTTCTTC
15	TRBJ2-7	NA	TRBV5-4	TRBD2	CASSYPEREGYEQYF	TGTGCCAGCAGCTACCCAGAGCGGGAGGGGTACGAGCAGTACTTC
15	TRBJ2-7	NA	TRBV10-3	TRBD2	CAILGTSGRNYEQYF	TGTGCCATCCTAGGGACTAGCGGGAGGAACTACGAGCAGTACTTC
15	TRBJ1-2	few	TRBV7-9	TRBD1	CASSLSGTGAFGYTF	TGTGCCAGCAGCTTAAGTGGGACAGGGGCTTTCGGCTACACCTTC
13	TRBJ1-1	NA	TRBV12-5	NA	CASVGQYNTEAFF	TGTGCTAGTGTTGGACAGTATAACACTGAAGCTTTCTTT